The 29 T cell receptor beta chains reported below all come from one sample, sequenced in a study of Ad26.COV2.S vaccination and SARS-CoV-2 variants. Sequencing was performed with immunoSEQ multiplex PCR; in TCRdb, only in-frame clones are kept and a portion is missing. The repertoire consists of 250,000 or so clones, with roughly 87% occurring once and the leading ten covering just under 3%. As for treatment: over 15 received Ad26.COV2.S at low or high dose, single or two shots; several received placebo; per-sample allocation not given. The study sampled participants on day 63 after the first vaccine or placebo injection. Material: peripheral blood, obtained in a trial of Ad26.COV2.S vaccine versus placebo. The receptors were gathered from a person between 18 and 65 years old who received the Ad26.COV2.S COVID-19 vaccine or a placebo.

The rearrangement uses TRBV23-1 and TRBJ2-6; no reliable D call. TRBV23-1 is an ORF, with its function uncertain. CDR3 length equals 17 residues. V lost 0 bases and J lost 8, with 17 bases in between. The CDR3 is CASSQSGPPNGPNVLTF. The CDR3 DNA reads TGCGCCAGCAGTCAATCCGGGCCCCCCAACGGGCCCAACGTCCTGACTTTC.

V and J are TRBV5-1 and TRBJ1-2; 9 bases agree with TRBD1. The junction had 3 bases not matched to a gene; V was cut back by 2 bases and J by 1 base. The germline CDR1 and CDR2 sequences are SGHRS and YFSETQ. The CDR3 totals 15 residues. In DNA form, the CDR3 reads TGCGCCAGCAGCTTAACAGGGGGCGTTAACTATGGCTACACCTTC. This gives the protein CASSLTGGVNYGYTF.

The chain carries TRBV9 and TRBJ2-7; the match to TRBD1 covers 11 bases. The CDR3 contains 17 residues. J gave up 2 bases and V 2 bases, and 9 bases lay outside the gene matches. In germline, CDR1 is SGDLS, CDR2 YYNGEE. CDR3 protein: CASSVLADRGLPYEQYV. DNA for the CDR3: TGTGCCAGCAGCGTGCTAGCGGACAGGGGGCTACCCTACGAGCAGTACGTC.

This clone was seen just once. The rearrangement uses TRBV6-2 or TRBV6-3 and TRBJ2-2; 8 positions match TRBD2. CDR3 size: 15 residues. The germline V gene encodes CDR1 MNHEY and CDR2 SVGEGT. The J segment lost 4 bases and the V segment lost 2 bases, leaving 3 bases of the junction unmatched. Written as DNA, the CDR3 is TGTGCCAGCAGTTACACGGGAGGGCCCACCGGGGAGCTGTTTTTT. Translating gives CASSYTGGPTGELFF.

The CDR3 DNA reads as TGTGCCAGCAGCGTAGGTCAGGGGGCTGAAAAACTGTTTTTT. Translation: CASSVGQGAEKLFF. The chain uses TRBV9 and TRBJ1-4; TRBD1 matches 8 bases. V trimming: 0 bases; J trimming: 7 bases; junction bases outside the gene matches: 2. The CDR3 runs 14 residues. CDR1 is SGDLS and CDR2 is YYNGEE in the germline V gene.

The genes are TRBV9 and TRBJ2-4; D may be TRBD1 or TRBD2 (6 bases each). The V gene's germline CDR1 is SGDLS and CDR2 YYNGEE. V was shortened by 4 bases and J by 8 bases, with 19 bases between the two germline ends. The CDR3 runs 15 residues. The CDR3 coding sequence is TGTGCCAGCAGCCCCGGTGGGGGGCCGGGTGACATTCAGTACTTC. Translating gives CASSPGGGPGDIQYF. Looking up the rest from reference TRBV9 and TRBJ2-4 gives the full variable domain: DSGVTQTPKHLITATGQRVTLRCSPRSGDLSVYWYQQSLDQGLQFLIQYYNGEERAKGNILERFSAQQFPDLHSELNLSSLELGDSALYFCASSPGGGPGDIQYFGAGTRLSVL.

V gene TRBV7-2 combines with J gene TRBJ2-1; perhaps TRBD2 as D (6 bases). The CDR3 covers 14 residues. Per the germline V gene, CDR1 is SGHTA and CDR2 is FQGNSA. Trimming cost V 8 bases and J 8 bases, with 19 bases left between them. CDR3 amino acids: CASGGTGIDYEQFF. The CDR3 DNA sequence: TGTGCCAGCGGCGGGACTGGTATTGACTATGAGCAGTTCTTC.

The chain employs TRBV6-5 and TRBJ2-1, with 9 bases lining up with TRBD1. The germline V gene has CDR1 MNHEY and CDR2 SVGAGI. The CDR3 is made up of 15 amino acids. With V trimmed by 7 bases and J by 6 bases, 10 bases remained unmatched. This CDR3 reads CASTPGGQGTNEQFF. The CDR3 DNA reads TGTGCCAGCACCCCCGGGGGACAGGGCACCAATGAGCAGTTCTTC.

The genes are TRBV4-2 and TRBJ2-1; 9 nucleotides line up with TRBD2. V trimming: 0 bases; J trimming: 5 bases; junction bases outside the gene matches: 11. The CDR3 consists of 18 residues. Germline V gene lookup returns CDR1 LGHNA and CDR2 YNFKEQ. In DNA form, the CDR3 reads TGTGCCAGCAGCCAAGATTTGGGTTTAGCGGGGGCGGACAATGAGCAGTTCTTC. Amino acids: CASSQDLGLAGADNEQFF.

The CDR3 sequence is CASTQVGQGHQPQHF. The CDR3 DNA reads as TGTGCCAGCACCCAGGTGGGACAGGGACATCAGCCCCAGCATTTT. V and J are TRBV2 and TRBJ1-5; 9 bases fit TRBD1. This CDR3 region has 15 residues. From germline, CDR1 is SNHLY and CDR2 FYNNEI. V was clipped by 7 bases and J by 5 bases; unmatched bases: 9.

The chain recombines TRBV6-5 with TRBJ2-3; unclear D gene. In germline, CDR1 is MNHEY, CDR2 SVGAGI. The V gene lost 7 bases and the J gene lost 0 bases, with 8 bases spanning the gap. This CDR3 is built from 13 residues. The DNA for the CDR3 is TGTGCCAGCAAAGTACACAGCACAGATACGCAGTATTTT. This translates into CASKVHSTDTQYF.

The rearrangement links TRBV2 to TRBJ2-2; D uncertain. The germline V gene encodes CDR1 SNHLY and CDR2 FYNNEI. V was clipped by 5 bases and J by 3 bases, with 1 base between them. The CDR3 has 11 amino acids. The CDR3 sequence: CASSYTGELFF. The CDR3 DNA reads TGTGCCAGCAGTTACACCGGGGAGCTGTTTTTT.

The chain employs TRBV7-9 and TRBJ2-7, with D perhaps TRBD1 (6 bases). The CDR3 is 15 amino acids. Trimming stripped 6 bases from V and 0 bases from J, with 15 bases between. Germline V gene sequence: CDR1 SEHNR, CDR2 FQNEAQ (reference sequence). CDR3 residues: CASRFDRPSSYEQYF. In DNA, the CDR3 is TGTGCCAGCAGATTTGACAGGCCTAGCTCCTACGAGCAGTACTTC.

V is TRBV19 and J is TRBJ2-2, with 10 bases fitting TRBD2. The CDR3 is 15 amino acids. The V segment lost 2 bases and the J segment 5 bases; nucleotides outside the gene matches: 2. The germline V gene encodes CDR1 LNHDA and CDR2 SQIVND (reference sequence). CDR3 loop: CASSILTSGTGELFF. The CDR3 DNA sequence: TGTGCCAGTAGTATACTGACTAGCGGGACCGGGGAGCTGTTTTTT.

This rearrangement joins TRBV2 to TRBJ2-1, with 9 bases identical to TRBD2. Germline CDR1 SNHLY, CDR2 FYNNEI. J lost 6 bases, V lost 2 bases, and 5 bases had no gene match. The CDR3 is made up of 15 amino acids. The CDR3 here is CASSEWAGGPNEQFF. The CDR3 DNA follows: TGTGCCAGCAGTGAATGGGCGGGAGGGCCCAATGAGCAGTTCTTC.

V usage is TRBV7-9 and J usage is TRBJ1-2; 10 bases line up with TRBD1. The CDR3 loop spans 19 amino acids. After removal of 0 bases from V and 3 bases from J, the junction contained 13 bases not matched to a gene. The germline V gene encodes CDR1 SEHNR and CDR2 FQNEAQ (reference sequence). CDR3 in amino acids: CASSLAWAVRGQGDYGYTF. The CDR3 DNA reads TGTGCCAGCAGCTTAGCTTGGGCCGTTCGTGGACAGGGGGACTATGGCTACACCTTC.

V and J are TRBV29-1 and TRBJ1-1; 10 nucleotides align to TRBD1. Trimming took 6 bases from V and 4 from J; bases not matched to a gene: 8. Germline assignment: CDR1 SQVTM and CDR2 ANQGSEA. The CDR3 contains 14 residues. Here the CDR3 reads CSVTGTGAGTEAFF. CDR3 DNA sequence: TGCAGCGTCACCGGGACAGGGGCGGGCACTGAAGCTTTCTTT.

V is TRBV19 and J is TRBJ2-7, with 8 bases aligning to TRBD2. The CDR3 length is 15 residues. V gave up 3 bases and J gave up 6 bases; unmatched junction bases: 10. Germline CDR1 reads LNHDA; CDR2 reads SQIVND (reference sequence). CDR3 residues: CASSMVSSGGFEQYF. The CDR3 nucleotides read TGTGCCAGTAGTATGGTATCGAGCGGGGGCTTCGAGCAGTACTTC. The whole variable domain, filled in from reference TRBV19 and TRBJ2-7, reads DGGITQSPKYLFRKEGQNVTLSCEQNLNHDAMYWYRQDPGQGLRLIYYSQIVNDFQKGDIAEGYSVSREKKESFPLTVTSAQKNPTAFYLCASSMVSSGGFEQYFGPGTRLTVT.

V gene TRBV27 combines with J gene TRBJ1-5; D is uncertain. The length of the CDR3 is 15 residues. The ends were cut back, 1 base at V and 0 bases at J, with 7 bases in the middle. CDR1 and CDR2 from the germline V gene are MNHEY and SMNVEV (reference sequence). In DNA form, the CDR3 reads TGTGCCAGCAGTTTATTTGTCGGTAGCAATCAGCCCCAGCATTTT. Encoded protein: CASSLFVGSNQPQHF.

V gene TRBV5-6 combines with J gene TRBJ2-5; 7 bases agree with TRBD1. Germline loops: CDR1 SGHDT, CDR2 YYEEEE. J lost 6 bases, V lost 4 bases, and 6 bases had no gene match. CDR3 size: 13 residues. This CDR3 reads CASSAPGGKTQYF. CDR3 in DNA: TGTGCCAGCAGCGCCCCAGGGGGAAAGACCCAGTACTTC.

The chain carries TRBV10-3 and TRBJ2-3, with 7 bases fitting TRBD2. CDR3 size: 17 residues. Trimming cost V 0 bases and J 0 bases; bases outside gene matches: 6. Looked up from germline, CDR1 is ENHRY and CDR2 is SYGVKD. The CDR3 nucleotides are TGTGCCATCAGTGAGTCGGGACTAACCGGAAGCACAGATACGCAGTATTTT. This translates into CAISESGLTGSTDTQYF.

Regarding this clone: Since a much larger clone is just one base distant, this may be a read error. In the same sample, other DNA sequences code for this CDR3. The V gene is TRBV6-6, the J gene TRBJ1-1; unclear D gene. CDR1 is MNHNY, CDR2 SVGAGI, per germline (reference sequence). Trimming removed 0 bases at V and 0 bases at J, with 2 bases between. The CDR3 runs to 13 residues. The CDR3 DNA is TGTGCCAGCAGTTACTCGGTGAACACTGAAGCTTTCTTT. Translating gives CASSYSVNTEAFF.

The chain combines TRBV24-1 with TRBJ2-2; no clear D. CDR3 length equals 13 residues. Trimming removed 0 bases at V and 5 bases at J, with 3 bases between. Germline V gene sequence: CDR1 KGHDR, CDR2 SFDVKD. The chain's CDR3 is CATSDLQTGELFF. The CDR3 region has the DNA TGTGCCACCAGTGATTTGCAAACCGGGGAGCTGTTTTTT.

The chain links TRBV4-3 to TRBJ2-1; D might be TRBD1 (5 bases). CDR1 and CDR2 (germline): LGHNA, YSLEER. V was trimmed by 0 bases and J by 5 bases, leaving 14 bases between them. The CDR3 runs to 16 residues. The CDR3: CASSQDGARAHNEQFF. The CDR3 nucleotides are TGCGCCAGCAGCCAAGATGGGGCTAGGGCCCACAATGAGCAGTTCTTC.

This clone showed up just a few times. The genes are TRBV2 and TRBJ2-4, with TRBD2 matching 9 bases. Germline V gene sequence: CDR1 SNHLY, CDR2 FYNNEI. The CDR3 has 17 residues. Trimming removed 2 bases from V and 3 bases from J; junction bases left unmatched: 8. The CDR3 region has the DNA TGTGCCAGCAGTGAAAGGGCGGGAGGGCCTGGCAAAAACATTCAGTACTTC. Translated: CASSERAGGPGKNIQYF. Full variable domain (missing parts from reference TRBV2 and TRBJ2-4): EPEVTQTPSHQVTQMGQEVILRCVPISNHLYFYWYRQILGQKVEFLVSFYNNEISEKSEIFDDQFSVERPDGSNFTLKIRSTKLEDSAMYFCASSERAGGPGKNIQYFGAGTRLSVL.

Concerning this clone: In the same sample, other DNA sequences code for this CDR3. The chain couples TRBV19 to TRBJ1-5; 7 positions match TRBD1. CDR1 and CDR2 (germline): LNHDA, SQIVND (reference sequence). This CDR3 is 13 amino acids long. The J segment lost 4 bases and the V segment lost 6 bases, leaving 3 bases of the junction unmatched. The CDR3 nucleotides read TGTGCCAGTAGCCGGGACAGAAATCAGCCCCAGCATTTT. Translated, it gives CASSRDRNQPQHF. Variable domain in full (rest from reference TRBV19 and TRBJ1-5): DGGITQSPKYLFRKEGQNVTLSCEQNLNHDAMYWYRQDPGQGLRLIYYSQIVNDFQKGDIAEGYSVSREKKESFPLTVTSAQKNPTAFYLCASSRDRNQPQHFGDGTRLSIL.

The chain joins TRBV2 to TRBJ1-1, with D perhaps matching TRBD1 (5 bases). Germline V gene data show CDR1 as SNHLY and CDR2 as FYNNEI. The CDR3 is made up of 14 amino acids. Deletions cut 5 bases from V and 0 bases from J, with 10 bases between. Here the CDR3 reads CASSPKGMNTEAFF. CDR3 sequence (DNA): TGTGCCAGCAGTCCGAAGGGGATGAACACTGAAGCTTTCTTT.

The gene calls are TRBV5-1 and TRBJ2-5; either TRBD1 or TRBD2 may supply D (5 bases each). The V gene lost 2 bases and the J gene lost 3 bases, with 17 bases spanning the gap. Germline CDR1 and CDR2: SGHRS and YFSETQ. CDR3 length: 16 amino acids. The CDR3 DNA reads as TGCGCCAGCAGCTTCGACCGGGACCGCCTAAAAGAGACCCAGTACTTC. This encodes CASSFDRDRLKETQYF.

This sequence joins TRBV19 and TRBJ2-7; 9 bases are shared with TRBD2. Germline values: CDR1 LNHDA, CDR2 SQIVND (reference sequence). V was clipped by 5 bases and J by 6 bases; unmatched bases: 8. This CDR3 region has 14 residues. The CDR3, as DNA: TGTGCCAGTAGTTTGGCGGGGGGGGTTGGCGAGCAGTACTTC. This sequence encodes CASSLAGGVGEQYF.